Listed below are T cell receptor beta chains from one sample, sequenced in a study of post-analysis software for immune sequencing data. TCRdb itself ran the PCR reads through MiXCR, one entry per CDR3 protein. The sample records some 690,000 distinct CDR3 sequences, about 60% being singletons. The sequencing sample was made of blood. Every receptor here comes from a girl aged 2-9 years with multiple sclerosis. The CDR3 runs from the conserved cysteine through the conserved F or W. D genes are given only for firm matches. For some rows the clone size is stated as once, few or many, or as a class when expanded; others skip it.

cdr3_nt,cdr3_aa,clone_size,d_call,j_call,v_call
TGCGCCAGCAGCGTGGGGGGGCAGAGGGAGCAGTACTTC,CASSVGGQREQYF,NA,NA,TRBJ2-7,TRBV5-1
TGCAGTGCTAGAGATAAGAGGGAGCAGCGGGAGCAGTTCTTC,CSARDKREQREQFF,NA,NA,TRBJ2-1,TRBV20-1
TGCAGCGTTGAAGATGGCTCCGGGGGATGGCGCTACAATGAGCAGTTCTTC,CSVEDGSGGWRYNEQFF,NA,NA,TRBJ2-1,TRBV29-1
TGCGCCAGCAGCACCGGACAGGGTACAGAGACCCAGTACTTC,CASSTGQGTETQYF,NA,TRBD1,TRBJ2-5,TRBV5-1
TGTGCCAGCAGCCAAGTGGACAGTGAGCAGTTCTTC,CASSQVDSEQFF,few,NA,TRBJ2-1,TRBV3-1
TGCGCCAGCAGTGAGGGACAGGCTAGGGAGACCCAGTACTTC,CASSEGQARETQYF,NA,TRBD1,TRBJ2-5,TRBV10-2
TGCGCCAGCAGCCAAGAACAAGGTCGTCCCCACAATGAGCAGTTCTTC,CASSQEQGRPHNEQFF,few,NA,TRBJ2-1,TRBV4-3
TGCAGTGCTCCATTTATAACGGAAAGCACAGATACGCAGTATTTT,CSAPFITESTDTQYF,once,NA,TRBJ2-3,TRBV20-1
TGTGCCAGCAGTGTGACAGGGGCCTACGAGCAGTACTTC,CASSVTGAYEQYF,few,TRBD1,TRBJ2-7,TRBV27
TGTGCCAGCAGCTTAGGAGGCGGGACACCAAGCTCCTACGAGCAGTACTTC,CASSLGGGTPSSYEQYF,NA,NA,TRBJ2-7,TRBV7-2
TGTGCCAGCACCCCCGGGTCTGGGGCCAACGTCCTGACTTTC,CASTPGSGANVLTF,few,NA,TRBJ2-6,TRBV6-5
TGCAGTGCTAGAGGACAGGCGAAGGAGACCCAGTACTTC,CSARGQAKETQYF,NA,NA,TRBJ2-5,TRBV20-1
TGTGCCAGCAGCCCTCGACTAGCGGGAGCCGATGAGCAGTACTTC,CASSPRLAGADEQYF,once,TRBD2,TRBJ2-5,TRBV7-3
TGTGCCACCAGCAGAGATCTGAGGCGGGGGGCGGGAAATTCACCCCTCCACTTT,CATSRDLRRGAGNSPLHF,once,NA,TRBJ1-6,TRBV15
TGTGCCAGCAGCCCGTCGACAGGGTGGCAAGAGACCCAGTACTTC,CASSPSTGWQETQYF,NA,TRBD1,TRBJ2-5,TRBV6-2/TRBV6-3
TGTGCCATCAGTGAGGCTGGGGCAAACCTTGAAGCTTTCTTT,CAISEAGANLEAFF,NA,NA,TRBJ1-1,TRBV10-3
TGCAGTGCTAGGTCCGGGACAGGGGGGAAAGAGACCCAGTACTTC,CSARSGTGGKETQYF,NA,TRBD1,TRBJ2-5,TRBV20-1
TGCAGCGTTGAGTTACAGAGTCCCTACGAGCAGTACTTC,CSVELQSPYEQYF,NA,NA,TRBJ2-7,TRBV29-1
TGTGCCAGCAGCCCGAGGGAGAGCTCCTATAATTCACCCCTCCACTTT,CASSPRESSYNSPLHF,NA,NA,TRBJ1-6,TRBV7-2
TGTGCCATCAGTGGGACTAGAGATTACGAGCAGTACTTC,CAISGTRDYEQYF,NA,TRBD2,TRBJ2-7,TRBV10-3
TGTGCCAGCGGCGACAGGACTCAGCCCCAGCATTTT,CASGDRTQPQHF,NA,NA,TRBJ1-5,TRBV6-5
TGTGCCAGCAGTGAAGCGGGTAACTCCTACGAGCAGTACTTC,CASSEAGNSYEQYF,NA,NA,TRBJ2-7,TRBV6-1
TGTGCCAGCAGTTTAGCTCCGGCAGGCGAGCAGTTCTTC,CASSLAPAGEQFF,NA,NA,TRBJ2-1,TRBV12-3/TRBV12-4
TGTGCCAGCAAACCTACCCTCTACAATGAGCAGTTCTTC,CASKPTLYNEQFF,few,NA,TRBJ2-1,TRBV2
TGTGCCAGCAACCGTTGGACTAGCGGGACGACAGATACGCAGTATTTT,CASNRWTSGTTDTQYF,NA,TRBD2,TRBJ2-3,TRBV12-3/TRBV12-4
TGCAGTGCTAGCTTCCGGGAGAGGGGGTACAATGAGCAGTACTTC,CSASFRERGYNEQYF,NA,NA,TRBJ2-7,TRBV20-1
TGTGCCAGCAGTTTAGGTGGTAACAATGGCTACACCTTC,CASSLGGNNGYTF,few,NA,TRBJ1-2,TRBV12-3/TRBV12-4
TGCAGTGCTAGAGATTCCGGGGGAACGCGTGAGCAGTTCTTC,CSARDSGGTREQFF,NA,NA,TRBJ2-1,TRBV20-1
TGTGCCAGCAGCTTATGGCTGGCCGAGGATCAGCAGTTCTTC,CASSLWLAEDQQFF,NA,NA,TRBJ2-1,TRBV7-6
TGTGCCAGCAGCGTGACTAGCGGGAGTGAGACCCAGTACTTC,CASSVTSGSETQYF,NA,TRBD2,TRBJ2-5,TRBV9
TGTGCCGGCAGCCTTAGCTCCTACAATGAGCAGTTCTTC,CAGSLSSYNEQFF,few,NA,TRBJ2-1,TRBV7-6
TGTGCCAGCAGCCAAGGGACAGGGGGCATCCACTCCTACGAGCAGTACTTC,CASSQGTGGIHSYEQYF,NA,TRBD1,TRBJ2-7,TRBV4-2
TGTGCCAGCAGCTTAGAGGCCAATTCACCCCTCCACTTT,CASSLEANSPLHF,NA,NA,TRBJ1-6,TRBV7-2
TGTGCCAGCAGGGCCGGGACTAGCGTCCATGAGCAGTTCTTC,CASRAGTSVHEQFF,few,TRBD2,TRBJ2-1,TRBV9
TGTGCCAGCAGTGAAAGGGTACTAGGGGAGCAGTACTTC,CASSERVLGEQYF,few,NA,TRBJ2-7,TRBV6-1
TGTGCCAGCAGTACCTCCCCGGGGGAGACCCAGTACTTC,CASSTSPGETQYF,NA,NA,TRBJ2-5,TRBV6-6
TGTGCCAGCAGCAGGGACAGGGCCGACGAGCAGTACTTC,CASSRDRADEQYF,NA,TRBD1,TRBJ2-7,TRBV12-3/TRBV12-4
TGTGCCAGCAGTTACTCGCGTGACCTTAGCTCCTACGAGCAGTACTTC,CASSYSRDLSSYEQYF,NA,NA,TRBJ2-7,TRBV6-5
TGCGCCAGCAGCCAAGATGATAGTCGCGATACGCAGTATTTT,CASSQDDSRDTQYF,NA,NA,TRBJ2-3,TRBV4-3
TGTGCCAGCAGCTCGAATCGGGGCGCAGGGTATGGCTACACCTTC,CASSSNRGAGYGYTF,few,NA,TRBJ1-2,TRBV11-1
TGCGCCAGCACCAGGGGGCTAGCAGCCGACGAGCAGTACTTC,CASTRGLAADEQYF,few,TRBD1,TRBJ2-7,TRBV5-1
TGTGCCAGCAGCGAGGGGGGCCCCATGGGGGGAGGTTACAATGAGCAGTTCTTC,CASSEGGPMGGGYNEQFF,few,NA,TRBJ2-1,TRBV6-2/TRBV6-3
TGTGCCAGCAGTTACTCATCCACGGGACAGGGCTATGGCTACACCTTC,CASSYSSTGQGYGYTF,few,TRBD1,TRBJ1-2,TRBV6-5
TGTGCCAGCAAGGTGGAGAATGAGCAGTTCTTC,CASKVENEQFF,few,NA,TRBJ2-1,TRBV6-5
TGCAGTGCTCCCCTGATGGGGGGAGACCCCTACAATGAGCAGTTCTTC,CSAPLMGGDPYNEQFF,NA,NA,TRBJ2-1,TRBV20-1
TGCAGTGCTAGAGCAAATCTGGGACAGCCTAGCACAGATACGCAGTATTTT,CSARANLGQPSTDTQYF,few,TRBD1,TRBJ2-3,TRBV20-1
TGTGCCACCCAGCCCTCTGGGGCCAACGTCCTGACTTTC,CATQPSGANVLTF,few,NA,TRBJ2-6,TRBV10-3
TGTGCCAGCAGCTTAGGGACAGCGGGGGCCTCCTACAATGAGCAGTACTTC,CASSLGTAGASYNEQYF,NA,TRBD2,TRBJ2-7,TRBV11-3
TGCAGTGCTAGTAGGCAGGCCCCAGATACGCAGTATTTT,CSASRQAPDTQYF,NA,NA,TRBJ2-3,TRBV20-1
TGTGCCAGCAGTTTTCGACAGGGACGCAATCAGCCCCAGCATTTT,CASSFRQGRNQPQHF,NA,TRBD1,TRBJ1-5,TRBV12-3/TRBV12-4
TGTGCCAGCAGTTCCGGGACAGGGGCCATCTATGGCTACACCTTC,CASSSGTGAIYGYTF,few,TRBD1,TRBJ1-2,TRBV6-5
TGTGCCAGCAGTTTTGCCCCCTACTTTGATACGCAGTATTTT,CASSFAPYFDTQYF,NA,NA,TRBJ2-3,TRBV12-3/TRBV12-4